This T cell receptor (beta chain) was retrieved from a study of blood T cell repertoires in COVID-19. Study-level information: The United States, Italy and Spain provided the acute and convalescent COVID-19 samples.

The assay was immunoSEQ multiplex PCR, and TCRdb's table has in-frame clones only and misses some. The profile shows about 670,000 clones, 90% of them singletons. This clone appeared once. CDR3 size: 14 residues. Germline CDR1 SGDLS, CDR2 YYNGEE. The V and J ends lost 3 bases and 0 bases respectively, with 9 bases between them. Sequencing input: peripheral blood. The chain links TRBV9 to TRBJ2-5, with D possibly TRBD1 on 5 matching bases. This TCR was recovered from a woman between 18 and 29 years old with acute or convalescent COVID-19. The CDR3 loop reads CASSGTTNQETQYF. CDR3 in DNA: TGTGCCAGCAGCGGGACAACCAACCAAGAGACCCAGTACTTC.